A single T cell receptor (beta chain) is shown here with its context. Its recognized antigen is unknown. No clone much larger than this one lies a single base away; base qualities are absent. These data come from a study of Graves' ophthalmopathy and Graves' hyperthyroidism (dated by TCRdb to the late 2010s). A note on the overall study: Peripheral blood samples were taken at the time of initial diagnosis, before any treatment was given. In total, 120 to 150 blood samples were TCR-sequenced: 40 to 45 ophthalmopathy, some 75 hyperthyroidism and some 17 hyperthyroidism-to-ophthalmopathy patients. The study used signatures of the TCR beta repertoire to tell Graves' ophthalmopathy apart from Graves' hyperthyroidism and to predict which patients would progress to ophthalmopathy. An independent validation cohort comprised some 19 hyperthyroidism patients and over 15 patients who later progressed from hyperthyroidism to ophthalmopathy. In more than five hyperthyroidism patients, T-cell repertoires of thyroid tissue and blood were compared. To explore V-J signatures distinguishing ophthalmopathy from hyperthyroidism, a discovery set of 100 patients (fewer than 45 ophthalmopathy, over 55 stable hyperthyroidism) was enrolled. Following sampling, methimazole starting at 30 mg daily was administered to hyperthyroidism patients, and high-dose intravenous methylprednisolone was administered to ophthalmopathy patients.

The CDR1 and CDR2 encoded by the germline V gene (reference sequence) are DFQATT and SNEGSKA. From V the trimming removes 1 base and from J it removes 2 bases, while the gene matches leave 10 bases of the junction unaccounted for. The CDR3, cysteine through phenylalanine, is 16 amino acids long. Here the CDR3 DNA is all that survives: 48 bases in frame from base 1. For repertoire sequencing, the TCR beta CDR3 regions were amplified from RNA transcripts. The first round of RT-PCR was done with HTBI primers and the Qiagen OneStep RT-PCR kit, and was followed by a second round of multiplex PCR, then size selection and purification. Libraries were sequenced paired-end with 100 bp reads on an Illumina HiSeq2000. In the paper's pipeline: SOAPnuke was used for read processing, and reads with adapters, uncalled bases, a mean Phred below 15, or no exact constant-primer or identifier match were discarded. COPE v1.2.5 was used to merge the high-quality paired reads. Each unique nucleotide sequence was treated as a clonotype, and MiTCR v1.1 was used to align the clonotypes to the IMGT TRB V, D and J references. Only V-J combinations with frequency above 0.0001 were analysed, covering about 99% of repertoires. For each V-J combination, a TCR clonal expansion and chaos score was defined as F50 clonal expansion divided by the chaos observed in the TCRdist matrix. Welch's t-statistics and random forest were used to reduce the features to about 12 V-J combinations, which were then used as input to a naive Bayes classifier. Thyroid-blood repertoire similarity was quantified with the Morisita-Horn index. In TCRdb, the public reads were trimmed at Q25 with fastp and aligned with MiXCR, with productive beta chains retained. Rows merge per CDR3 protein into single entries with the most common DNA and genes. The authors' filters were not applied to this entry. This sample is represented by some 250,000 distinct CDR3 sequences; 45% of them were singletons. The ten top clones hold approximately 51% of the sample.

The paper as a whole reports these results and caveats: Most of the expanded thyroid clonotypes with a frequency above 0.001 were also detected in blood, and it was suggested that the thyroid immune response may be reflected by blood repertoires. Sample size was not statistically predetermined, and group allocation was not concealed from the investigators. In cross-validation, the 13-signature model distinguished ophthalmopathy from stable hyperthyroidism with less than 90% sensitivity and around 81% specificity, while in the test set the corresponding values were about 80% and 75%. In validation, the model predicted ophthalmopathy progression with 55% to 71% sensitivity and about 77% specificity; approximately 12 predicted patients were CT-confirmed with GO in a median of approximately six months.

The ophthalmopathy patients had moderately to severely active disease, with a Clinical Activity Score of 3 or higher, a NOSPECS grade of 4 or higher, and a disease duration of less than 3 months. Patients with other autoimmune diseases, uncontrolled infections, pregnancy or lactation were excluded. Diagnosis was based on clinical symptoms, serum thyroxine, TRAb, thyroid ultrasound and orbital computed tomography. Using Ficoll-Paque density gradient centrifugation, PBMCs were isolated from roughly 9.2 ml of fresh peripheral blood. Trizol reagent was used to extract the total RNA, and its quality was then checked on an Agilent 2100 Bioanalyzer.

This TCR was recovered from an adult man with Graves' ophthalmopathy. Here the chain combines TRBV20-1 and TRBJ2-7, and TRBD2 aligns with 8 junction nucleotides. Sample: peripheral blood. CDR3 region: CSARAMSLAGAYEQYF. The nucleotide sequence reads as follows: TGCAGTGCTAGAGCGATGTCGCTAGCGGGCGCCTACGAGCAGTACTTC.